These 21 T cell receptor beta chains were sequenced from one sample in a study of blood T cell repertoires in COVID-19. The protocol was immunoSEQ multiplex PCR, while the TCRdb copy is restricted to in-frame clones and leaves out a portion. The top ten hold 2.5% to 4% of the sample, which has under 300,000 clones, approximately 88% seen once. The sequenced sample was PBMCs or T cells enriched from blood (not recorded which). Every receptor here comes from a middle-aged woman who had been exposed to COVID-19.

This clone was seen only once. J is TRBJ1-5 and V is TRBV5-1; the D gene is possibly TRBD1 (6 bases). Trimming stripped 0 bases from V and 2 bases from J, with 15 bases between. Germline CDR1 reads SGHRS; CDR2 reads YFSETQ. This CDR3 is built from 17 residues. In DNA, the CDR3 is TGCGCCAGCAGCTTGGGGGTGCGGGGGGCTCGCAATCAGCCCCAGCATTTT. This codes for CASSLGVRGARNQPQHF.

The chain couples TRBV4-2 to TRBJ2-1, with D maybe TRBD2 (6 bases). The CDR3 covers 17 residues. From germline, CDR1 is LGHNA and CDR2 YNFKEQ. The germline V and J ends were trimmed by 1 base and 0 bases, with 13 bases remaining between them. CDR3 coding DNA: TGTGCCAGCAGCCAAGTTGTTGGGGGGAGCTCCTACAATGAGCAGTTCTTC. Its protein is CASSQVVGGSSYNEQFF.

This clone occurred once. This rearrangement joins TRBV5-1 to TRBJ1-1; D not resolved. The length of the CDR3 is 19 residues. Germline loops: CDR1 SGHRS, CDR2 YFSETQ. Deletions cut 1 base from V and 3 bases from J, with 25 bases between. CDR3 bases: TGCGCCAGCAGCTTGTTAAGGATTGCAGGCCGGGCGGGTGACACTGAAGCTTTCTTT. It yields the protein CASSLLRIAGRAGDTEAFF.

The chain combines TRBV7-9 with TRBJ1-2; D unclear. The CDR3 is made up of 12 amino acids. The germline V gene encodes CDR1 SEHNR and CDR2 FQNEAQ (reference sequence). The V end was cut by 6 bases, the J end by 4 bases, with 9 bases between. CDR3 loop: CASRADFYGYTF. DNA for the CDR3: TGTGCCAGCAGGGCCGACTTCTATGGCTACACCTTC. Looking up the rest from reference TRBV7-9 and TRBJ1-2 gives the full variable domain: DTGVSQNPRHKITKRGQNVTFRCDPISEHNRLYWYRQTLGQGPEFLTYFQNEAQLEKSRLLSDRFSAERPKGSFSTLEIQRTEQGDSAMYLCASRADFYGYTFGSGTRLTVV.

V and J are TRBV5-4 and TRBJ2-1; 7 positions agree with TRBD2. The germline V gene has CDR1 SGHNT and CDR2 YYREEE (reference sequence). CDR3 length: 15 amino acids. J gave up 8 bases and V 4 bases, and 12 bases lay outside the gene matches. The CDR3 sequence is CASSPTPMAGDEQFF. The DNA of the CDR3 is TGTGCCAGCAGCCCGACCCCCATGGCGGGGGATGAGCAGTTCTTC.

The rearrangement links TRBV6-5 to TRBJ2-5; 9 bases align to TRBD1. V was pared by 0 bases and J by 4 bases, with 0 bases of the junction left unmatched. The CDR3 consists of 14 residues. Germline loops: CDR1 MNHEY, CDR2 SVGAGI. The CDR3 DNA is TGTGCCAGCAGTTACTCGACAGGGGGAGAGACCCAGTACTTC. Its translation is CASSYSTGGETQYF.

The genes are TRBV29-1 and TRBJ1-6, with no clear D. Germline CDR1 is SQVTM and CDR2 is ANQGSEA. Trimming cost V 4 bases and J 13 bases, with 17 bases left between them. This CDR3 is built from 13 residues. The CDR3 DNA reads TGCAGCGTTGGAGAGGGAGGTTTTTCGCCCCTCCACTTT. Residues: CSVGEGGFSPLHF.

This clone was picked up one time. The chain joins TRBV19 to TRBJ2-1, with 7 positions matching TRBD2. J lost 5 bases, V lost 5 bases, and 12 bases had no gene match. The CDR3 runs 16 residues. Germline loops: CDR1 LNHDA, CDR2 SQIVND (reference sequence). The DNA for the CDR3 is TGTGCCAGTAGTGCCCCCCGGGGTAGCGGGCACAATGAGCAGTTCTTC. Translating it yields CASSAPRGSGHNEQFF. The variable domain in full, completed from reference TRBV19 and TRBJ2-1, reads DGGITQSPKYLFRKEGQNVTLSCEQNLNHDAMYWYRQDPGQGLRLIYYSQIVNDFQKGDIAEGYSVSREKKESFPLTVTSAQKNPTAFYLCASSAPRGSGHNEQFFGPGTRLTVL.

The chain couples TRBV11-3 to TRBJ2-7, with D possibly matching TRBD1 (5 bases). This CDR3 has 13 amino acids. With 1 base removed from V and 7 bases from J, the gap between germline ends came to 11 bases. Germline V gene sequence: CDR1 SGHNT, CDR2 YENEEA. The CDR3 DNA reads TGTGCCAGCAGCTTAGCTCCGGCAGGGGAGCAGTACTTC. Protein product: CASSLAPAGEQYF.

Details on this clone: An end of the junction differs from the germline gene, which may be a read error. In DNA form, the CDR3 reads TGTGCTAGCAGCTCGCGACTATCAGACGAGCAGTTCTTC. It specifies CASSSRLSDEQFF. The rearrangement uses TRBV7-7 and TRBJ2-1; a weak D match, TRBD2 (5 bases). CDR1 and CDR2 (germline): SSHAT, FNYEAQ (reference sequence). The CDR3 length is 13 residues.

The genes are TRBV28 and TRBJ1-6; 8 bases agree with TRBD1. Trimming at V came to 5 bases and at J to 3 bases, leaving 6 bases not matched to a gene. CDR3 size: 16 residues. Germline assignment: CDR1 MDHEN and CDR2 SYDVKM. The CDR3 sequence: CASSTTGGNYNSPLHF. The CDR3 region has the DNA TGTGCCAGCAGTACAACAGGGGGGAACTATAATTCACCCCTCCACTTT.

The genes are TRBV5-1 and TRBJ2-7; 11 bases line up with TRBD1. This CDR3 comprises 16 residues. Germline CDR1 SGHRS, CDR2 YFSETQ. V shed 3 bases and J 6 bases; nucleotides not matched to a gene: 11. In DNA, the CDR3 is TGCGCCAGCAGCTCCAACCCGGGACAGGGGGTATCCGAGCAGTACTTC. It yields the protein CASSSNPGQGVSEQYF.

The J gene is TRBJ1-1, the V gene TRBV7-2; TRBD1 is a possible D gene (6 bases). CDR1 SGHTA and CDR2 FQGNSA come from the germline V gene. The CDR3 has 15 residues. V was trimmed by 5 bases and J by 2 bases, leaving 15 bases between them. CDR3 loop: CASSPRTDYNTEAFF. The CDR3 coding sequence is TGTGCCAGCAGCCCAAGGACAGACTATAACACTGAAGCTTTCTTT. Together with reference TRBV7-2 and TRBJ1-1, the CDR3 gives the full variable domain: GAGVSQSPSNKVTEKGKDVELRCDPISGHTALYWYRQSLGQGLEFLIYFQGNSAPDKSGLPSDRFSAERTGGSVSTLTIQRTQQEDSAVYLCASSPRTDYNTEAFFGQGTRLTVV.

The CDR3 sequence is CASSPSGINNEQFF. The CDR3 DNA reads as TGTGCCAGCAGCCCCAGCGGTATTAACAATGAGCAGTTCTTC. The chain employs TRBV7-3 and TRBJ2-1; a weak D match, TRBD2 (5 bases). This CDR3 is built from 14 residues. CDR1 and CDR2 (germline): SGHTA, FQGTGA. The V and J ends lost 5 bases and 5 bases respectively, with 13 bases between them.

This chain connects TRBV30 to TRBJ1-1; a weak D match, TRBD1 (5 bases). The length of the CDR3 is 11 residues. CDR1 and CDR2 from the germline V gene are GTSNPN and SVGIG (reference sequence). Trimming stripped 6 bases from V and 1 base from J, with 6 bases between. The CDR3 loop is CACDRNTEAFF. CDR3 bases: TGTGCCTGTGACAGGAACACTGAAGCTTTCTTT.

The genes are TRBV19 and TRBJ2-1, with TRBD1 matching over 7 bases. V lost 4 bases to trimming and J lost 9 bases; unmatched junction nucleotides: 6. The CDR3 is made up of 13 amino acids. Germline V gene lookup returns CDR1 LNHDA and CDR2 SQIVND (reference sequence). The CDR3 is CASSTGQLGEQFF. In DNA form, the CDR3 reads TGTGCCAGTAGTACGGGACAGTTGGGTGAGCAGTTCTTC.

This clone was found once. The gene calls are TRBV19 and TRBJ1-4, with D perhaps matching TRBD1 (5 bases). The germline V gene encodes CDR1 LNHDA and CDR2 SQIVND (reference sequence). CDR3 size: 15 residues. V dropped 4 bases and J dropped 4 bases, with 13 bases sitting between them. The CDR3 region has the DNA TGTGCCAGTAGTAGGAGAGACAGTCTTAATGAAAAACTGTTTTTT. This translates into CASSRRDSLNEKLFF.

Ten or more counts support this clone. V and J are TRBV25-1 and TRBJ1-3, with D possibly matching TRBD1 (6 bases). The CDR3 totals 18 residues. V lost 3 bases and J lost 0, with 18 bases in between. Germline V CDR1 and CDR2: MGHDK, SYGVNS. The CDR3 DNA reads TGTGCCAGCAGTGATGGGTTTGGGGGCGACGGCTCTGGAAACACCATATATTTT. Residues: CASSDGFGGDGSGNTIYF.

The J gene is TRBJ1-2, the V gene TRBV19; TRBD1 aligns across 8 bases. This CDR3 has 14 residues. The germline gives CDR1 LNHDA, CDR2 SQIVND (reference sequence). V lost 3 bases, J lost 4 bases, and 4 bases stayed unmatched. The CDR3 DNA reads TGTGCCAGTAGTATGACAGGGGAGCTCTATGGCTACACCTTC. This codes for CASSMTGELYGYTF.

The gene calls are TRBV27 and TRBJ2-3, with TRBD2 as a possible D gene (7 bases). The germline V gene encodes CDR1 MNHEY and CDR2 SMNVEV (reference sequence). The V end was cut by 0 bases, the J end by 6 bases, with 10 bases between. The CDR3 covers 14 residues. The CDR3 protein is CASSLSRGGDTQYF. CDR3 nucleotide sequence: TGTGCCAGCAGTTTATCGAGGGGGGGGGATACGCAGTATTTT.

CDR3 sequence (DNA): TGTGCCACCAGTGCAGGGAAAGGGACTGAAGCTTTCTTT. Translating gives CATSAGKGTEAFF. V and J are TRBV24-1 and TRBJ1-1, with D perhaps TRBD1 (5 bases). The CDR3 extends over 13 amino acids. Between the trimmed V and J ends, which lost 5 bases and 5 bases, there was a span of 11 bases. Germline V lookup: CDR1 KGHDR, CDR2 SFDVKD.